The sample holds a few counts of the clone carrying this T cell receptor (beta chain). This entry is derived from a study of early T cells in non-severe SARS-CoV-2 infection. About the research overall: The study sequenced bulk RNA from unsorted whole blood, with chains unpaired.

The germline CDR1 and CDR2 sequences are PRHDT and FYEKMQ (reference sequence). This CDR3 region has 12 residues. The ends were cut back, 5 bases at V and 1 base at J, with 3 bases in the middle. The protocol attached unique molecular identifiers to individual cDNA molecules. TCRdb re-derived calls from the 5' RACE reads in MiXCR, one entry per CDR3 protein. The sample shows about 110,000 distinct CDR3 sequences, roughly 12% of them seen only once. Source: whole blood, taken at baseline. This chain joins TRBV13 and TRBJ1-5; no reliable D call. The clonotype comes from an adult who was a healthcare worker with PCR-confirmed SARS-CoV-2 infection or an uninfected control (not recorded which). CDR3 residues: CASSGSNQPQHF. The CDR3 DNA sequence: TGTGCCAGCAGCGGGAGCAATCAGCCCCAGCATTTT.